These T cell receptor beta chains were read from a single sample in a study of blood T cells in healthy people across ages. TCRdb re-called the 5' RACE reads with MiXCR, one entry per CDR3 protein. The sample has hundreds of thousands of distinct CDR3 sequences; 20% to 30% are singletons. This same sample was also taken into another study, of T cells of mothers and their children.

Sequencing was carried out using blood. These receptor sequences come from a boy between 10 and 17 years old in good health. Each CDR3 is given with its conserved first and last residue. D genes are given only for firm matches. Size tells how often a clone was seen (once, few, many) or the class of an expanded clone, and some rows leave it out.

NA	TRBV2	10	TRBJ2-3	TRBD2	CASGLGTQYF	TGTGCCAGCGGACTAGGGACGCAGTATTTT
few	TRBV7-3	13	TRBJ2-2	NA	CASSLTATGELFF	TGTGCCAGCAGCTTAACAGCAACGGGGGAGCTGTTTTTT
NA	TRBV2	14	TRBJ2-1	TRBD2	CAIKGTSGLNEQFF	TGTGCCATCAAGGGGACTAGCGGGCTCAATGAGCAGTTCTTC
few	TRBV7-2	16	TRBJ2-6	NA	CASSLLRGTGANVLTF	TGTGCCAGCAGCTTACTCAGGGGAACCGGGGCCAACGTCCTGACTTTC
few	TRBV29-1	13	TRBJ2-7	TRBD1	CSVTGTGAYEQYF	TGCAGCGTTACCGGGACAGGGGCCTACGAGCAGTACTTC
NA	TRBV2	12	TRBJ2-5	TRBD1	CASSLSGTGRIF	TGTGCCAGCAGCCTATCCGGGACAGGGAGGATCTTC
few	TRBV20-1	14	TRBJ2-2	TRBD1	CSAVGGMGTGELFF	TGCAGTGCTGTAGGGGGCATGGGCACCGGGGAGCTGTTTTTT
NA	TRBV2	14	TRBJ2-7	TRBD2	CASIPGTSVYEQYF	TGTGCCAGCATCCCCGGGACTAGCGTTTACGAGCAGTACTTC
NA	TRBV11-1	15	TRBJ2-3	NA	CASSSPRKVTDTQYF	TGTGCCAGCAGCTCACCTCGGAAAGTCACAGATACGCAGTATTTT
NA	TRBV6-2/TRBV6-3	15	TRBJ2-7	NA	CASSYFGGSSYEQYF	TGTGCCAGCAGTTACTTTGGGGGCTCCTCCTACGAGCAGTACTTC
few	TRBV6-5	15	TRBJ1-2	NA	CASSYNAGIHYGYTF	TGTGCCAGCAGTTATAATGCGGGGATCCATTATGGCTACACCTTC
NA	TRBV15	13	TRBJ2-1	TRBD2	CATLAVSLNEQFF	TGTGCCACTCTAGCGGTCTCTCTCAATGAGCAGTTCTTC
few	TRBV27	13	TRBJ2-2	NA	CASSLSDPGELFF	TGTGCCAGCAGTTTATCAGATCCCGGGGAGCTGTTTTTT
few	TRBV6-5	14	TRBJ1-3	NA	CASSVSHSGNTIYF	TGTGCCAGCAGTGTCAGCCACTCTGGAAACACCATATATTTT
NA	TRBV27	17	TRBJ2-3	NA	CASSSGASPGAPDTQYF	TGTGCCAGCAGTTCCGGGGCTAGTCCGGGGGCCCCAGATACGCAGTATTTT
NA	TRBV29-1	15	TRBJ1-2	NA	CSVELASPMNDGYTF	TGCAGCGTTGAACTGGCCTCTCCCATGAACGATGGCTACACCTTC
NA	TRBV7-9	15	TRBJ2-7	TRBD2	CASTSSGTVDYEQYF	TGTGCCAGCACCTCTAGCGGGACAGTAGACTACGAGCAGTACTTC
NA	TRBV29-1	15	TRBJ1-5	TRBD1	CSVETGTGDNQPQHF	TGCAGCGTTGAAACCGGGACAGGGGACAATCAGCCCCAGCATTTT
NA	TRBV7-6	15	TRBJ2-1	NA	CASSLVRSGTNEQFF	TGTGCCAGCAGCTTAGTTCGGTCAGGGACCAATGAGCAGTTCTTC
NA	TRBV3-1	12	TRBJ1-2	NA	CASSQDSRASTF	TGTGCCAGCAGCCAAGATTCCAGGGCCAGCACCTTC
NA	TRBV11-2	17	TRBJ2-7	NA	CASSLDPQETSSYEQYF	TGTGCCAGCAGCTTAGATCCGCAGGAAACCAGCTCCTACGAGCAGTACTTC
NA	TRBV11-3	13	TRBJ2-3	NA	CASSPGAEGTQYF	TGTGCCAGCAGCCCCGGGGCAGAAGGTACGCAGTATTTT
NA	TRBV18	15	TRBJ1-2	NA	CASSLYGELSAGYTF	TGTGCCAGCTCACTTTACGGGGAACTGTCTGCCGGCTACACCTTC
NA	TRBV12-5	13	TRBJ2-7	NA	CASALRGVDEQYF	TGTGCTAGTGCCCTCCGCGGGGTGGACGAGCAGTACTTC
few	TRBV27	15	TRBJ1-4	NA	CASSLEGESDEKLFF	TGTGCCAGCAGTTTAGAGGGTGAAAGTGATGAAAAACTGTTTTTT
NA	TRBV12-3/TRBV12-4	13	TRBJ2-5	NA	CASSIAVRETQYF	TGTGCCAGCAGCATTGCCGTCCGGGAGACCCAGTACTTC
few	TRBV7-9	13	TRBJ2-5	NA	CASSPQVEETQYF	TGTGCCAGCAGCCCACAGGTGGAAGAGACCCAGTACTTC
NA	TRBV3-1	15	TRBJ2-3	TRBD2	CASSQEISGGDTQYF	TGTGCCAGCAGCCAAGAAATATCGGGGGGAGATACGCAGTATTTT
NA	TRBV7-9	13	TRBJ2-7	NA	CAGNLVENYEQYF	TGTGCCGGCAACTTAGTCGAGAACTACGAGCAGTACTTC
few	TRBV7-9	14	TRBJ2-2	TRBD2	CASSSLAGTGELFF	TGTGCCAGCAGCTCCCTAGCGGGCACCGGGGAGCTGTTTTTT
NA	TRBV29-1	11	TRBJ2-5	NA	CSGGGGETQYF	TGCAGCGGGGGTGGAGGCGAGACCCAGTACTTC
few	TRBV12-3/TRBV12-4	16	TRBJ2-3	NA	CASTPGGGPLTDTQYF	TGTGCCAGCACCCCAGGGGGGGGCCCTCTAACAGATACGCAGTATTTT
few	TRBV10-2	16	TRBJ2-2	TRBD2	CASLLTVAGRTGELFF	TGCGCCAGCCTGTTAACGGTAGCGGGAAGAACCGGGGAGCTGTTTTTT
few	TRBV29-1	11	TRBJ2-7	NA	CSGVFGLEQYF	TGCAGCGGGGTTTTCGGTCTCGAGCAGTACTTC
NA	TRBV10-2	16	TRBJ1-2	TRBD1	CASSESPGGEVYGYTF	TGCGCCAGCAGTGAGTCCCCAGGGGGCGAGGTCTATGGCTACACCTTC
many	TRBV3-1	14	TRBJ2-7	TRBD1	CASSHPGQGYEQYF	TGTGCCAGCAGCCATCCGGGACAGGGCTACGAGCAGTACTTC
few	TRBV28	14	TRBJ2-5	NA	CASRPGQFKETQYF	TGTGCCAGCAGACCCGGACAGTTCAAAGAGACCCAGTACTTC
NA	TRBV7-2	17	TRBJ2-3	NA	CASINIQGPVLSDTQYF	TGTGCCAGCATCAACATCCAGGGGCCCGTATTATCAGATACGCAGTATTTT
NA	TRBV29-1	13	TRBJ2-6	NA	CSVDLTGANVLTF	TGCAGCGTTGACCTTACTGGGGCCAACGTCCTGACTTTC
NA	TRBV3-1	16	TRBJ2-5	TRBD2	CASSHPGLAGGETQYF	TGTGCCAGCAGCCACCCGGGACTAGCGGGAGGAGAGACCCAGTACTTC
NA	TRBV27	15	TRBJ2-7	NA	CATTKTAGRLREQYF	TGTGCCACCACGAAGACCGCGGGCCGCTTGCGCGAGCAGTACTTC
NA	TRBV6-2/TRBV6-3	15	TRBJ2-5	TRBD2	CASSYGLAGIETQYF	TGTGCCAGCAGTTACGGACTAGCGGGGATCGAGACCCAGTACTTC
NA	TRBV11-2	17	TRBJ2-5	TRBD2	CASSLAPTSGFGETQYF	TGTGCCAGCAGCTTAGCCCCGACTAGCGGGTTCGGAGAGACCCAGTACTTC
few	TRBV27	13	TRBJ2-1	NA	CASSLLVNNEQFF	TGTGCCAGCAGTTTATTGGTAAACAATGAGCAGTTCTTC
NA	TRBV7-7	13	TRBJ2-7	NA	CAPPLTSIDEQYF	TGTGCCCCCCCGCTGACTAGTATCGACGAGCAGTACTTC
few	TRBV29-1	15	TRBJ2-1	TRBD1	CSVASTGGPDNEQFF	TGCAGCGTCGCCTCTACAGGGGGACCTGACAATGAGCAGTTCTTC
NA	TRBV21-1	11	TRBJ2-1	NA	CASSSCGRQFF	TGTGCCAGCAGCTCCTGCGGACGGCAGTTCTTC
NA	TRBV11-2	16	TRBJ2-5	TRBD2	CASSSGLAGYRETQYF	TGTGCCAGCAGTTCGGGACTAGCGGGATACCGAGAGACCCAGTACTTC
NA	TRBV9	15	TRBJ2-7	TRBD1	CASSVGGGAPLEQYF	TGTGCCAGCAGCGTAGGAGGGGGCGCCCCTCTCGAGCAGTACTTC
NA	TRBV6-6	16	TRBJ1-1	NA	CASTQSRGEAATEAFF	TGTGCCAGCACCCAAAGTAGGGGGGAAGCGGCCACTGAAGCTTTCTTT
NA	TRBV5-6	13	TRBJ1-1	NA	CASSLVGASEAFF	TGTGCCAGCAGCCTCGTGGGGGCTAGTGAAGCTTTCTTT
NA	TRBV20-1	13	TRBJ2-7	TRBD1	CSAREQGAYEQYF	TGCAGTGCTAGAGAGCAGGGGGCATACGAGCAGTACTTC
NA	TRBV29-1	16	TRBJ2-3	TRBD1	CSVEGTGVTSTDTQYF	TGCAGCGTTGAAGGGACAGGGGTCACTAGCACAGATACGCAGTATTTT